This entry lists 10 T cell receptor beta chains sequenced from one sample in a study of shared clonotypes between healthy human individuals. Naive CD8 cells lacked CD45RO and underwent positive selection for CCR7, leaving out terminally differentiated effector memory CD45RA+ cells. Produced via immunoSEQ multiplex PCR; TCRdb's table is partial and in-frame only. The repertoire holds 800,000 to 950,000 clones, 95% to 97% seen once, with under 0.3% in the top ten. What was sequenced was naive CD8+ T cells sorted from blood. The receptors originated from a young man in good health.

This chain links TRBV28 with TRBJ2-5, with D tentatively TRBD1 (6 bases). V was pared by 2 bases and J by 9 bases, with 16 bases between. The CDR3 runs 14 residues. Germline V gene data show CDR1 as MDHEN and CDR2 as SYDVKM. This CDR3 is CASSLMTGSVSQYF. The CDR3 DNA follows: TGTGCCAGCAGTTTAATGACAGGTTCGGTTTCCCAGTACTTC.

V is TRBV7-3 and J is TRBJ2-2; D is undetermined. V was clipped by 0 bases and J by 6 bases, with 8 bases between them. This CDR3 spans 14 amino acids. Germline CDR1 and CDR2: SGHTA and FQGTGA. The chain's CDR3 is CASSLTVGSGELFF. The CDR3 DNA follows: TGTGCCAGCAGCTTAACTGTAGGATCCGGGGAGCTGTTTTTT.

The CDR3 region has the DNA TGTGCCAGCAGCTTAATAGCGGGGACCTACAATGAGCAGTTCTTC. Translated, it gives CASSLIAGTYNEQFF. This chain joins TRBV27 and TRBJ2-1; 8 bases line up with TRBD2. J lost 2 bases, V lost 6 bases, and 6 bases had no gene match. From germline, CDR1 is MNHEY and CDR2 SMNVEV (reference sequence). This CDR3 has 15 amino acids.

The CDR3 sequence is CASSWTGGSIGYGYTF. The DNA of the CDR3 is TGTGCCAGCAGCTGGACAGGGGGCTCTATTGGCTATGGCTACACCTTC. The chain recombines TRBV7-2 with TRBJ1-2; 11 bases fit TRBD1. The CDR3 sequence is 16 residues long. Germline V CDR1 and CDR2: SGHTA, FQGNSA. V was pared by 4 bases and J by 4 bases, with 8 bases of the junction left unmatched.

The chain joins TRBV28 to TRBJ1-1; D is unresolved. Germline V gene data show CDR1 as MDHEN and CDR2 as SYDVKM. V was cut by 4 bases and J by 0 bases, with 12 bases left in between. This CDR3 spans 15 amino acids. The CDR3 region is CASSWVSTLNTEAFF. CDR3 nucleotide sequence: TGTGCCAGCAGTTGGGTCTCCACCCTGAACACTGAAGCTTTCTTT. The whole variable domain, filled in from reference TRBV28 and TRBJ1-1, reads DVKVTQSSRYLVKRTGEKVFLECVQDMDHENMFWYRQDPGLGLRLIYFSYDVKMKEKGDIPEGYSVSREKKERFSLILESASTNQTSMYLCASSWVSTLNTEAFFGQGTRLTVV.

This clone has just one count. The J gene is TRBJ1-4, the V gene TRBV4-1; D gene uncertain. Trimming left V 5 bases short and J 0 bases short, with 10 bases between. The CDR3 runs to 15 residues. Germline lookup yields CDR1 MGHRA and CDR2 YSYEKL. The CDR3 loop is CASSNRLATNEKLFF. CDR3 DNA sequence: TGCGCCAGCAGCAACCGACTAGCAACTAATGAAAAACTGTTTTTT.

The V and J genes are TRBV6-5 and TRBJ2-7; D is undetermined. The germline V gene encodes CDR1 MNHEY and CDR2 SVGAGI. Trimming took 1 base from V and 5 from J, leaving 6 bases between them. CDR3 size: 12 residues. The CDR3 protein is CASSYYGDEQYF. The CDR3, as DNA: TGTGCCAGCAGTTACTACGGCGACGAGCAGTACTTC.

This clone was observed once. The V gene is TRBV14, the J gene TRBJ2-5; D may match TRBD1 or TRBD2 (5 bases each). The CDR3 has 14 amino acids. Trimming took 0 bases from V and 4 from J, leaving 9 bases between them. The germline V gene has CDR1 SGHDN and CDR2 FVKESK. The CDR3 coding sequence is TGTGCCAGCAGCCAAGAGGGGACGGGAGAGACCCAGTACTTC. This gives the protein CASSQEGTGETQYF.

This chain links TRBV7-8 with TRBJ2-7; D uncertain. The V end was cut by 3 bases, the J end by 6 bases, with 15 bases between. Germline V gene sequence: CDR1 SGHVS, CDR2 FQNEAQ. The CDR3 extends over 14 amino acids. This chain's CDR3 is CASSFVPSPSEQYF. CDR3 in DNA: TGTGCCAGCAGCTTCGTCCCTTCCCCGAGCGAGCAGTACTTC. Full variable domain (missing parts from reference TRBV7-8 and TRBJ2-7): GAGVSQSPRYKVAKRGQDVALRCDPISGHVSLFWYQQALGQGPEFLTYFQNEAQLDKSGLPSDRFFAERPEGSVSTLKIQRTQQEDSAVYLCASSFVPSPSEQYFGPGTRLTVT.

The genes are TRBV7-2 and TRBJ2-1, with 7 bases lining up with TRBD1. This CDR3 spans 13 amino acids. Germline CDR1 is SGHTA and CDR2 is FQGNSA. Losses at the gene ends were 5 bases for V and 8 bases for J; bases not matched to a gene: 6. Here the CDR3 reads CASSPYRGYEQFF. The CDR3 coding sequence is TGTGCCAGCAGCCCGTACAGGGGTTATGAGCAGTTCTTC.